Reported below is one TCR beta chain. Co-plating was performed using about 200,000 CFSE-labeled responder cells and about 200,000 irradiated, violet-dye-labeled stimulator cells. Data came from immunoSEQ multiplex PCR; TCRdb stores just in-frame clones and leaves some out. Of some 24,000 clones in the sample, around 40% were seen once. This sample is part of a study of graft-versus-host responses after intestinal transplantation. Findings and caveats of the study: GvH clones were found in recipient marrow; some appeared first in ileum or blood.

V was clipped by 7 bases and J by 5 bases; unmatched bases: 11. The CDR3 is 15 amino acids. Germline V gives CDR1 MDHEN, CDR2 SYDVKM. This TCR came from a human patient who received an intestinal transplant. The source material was alloreactive CD4+ T cells from a mixed lymphocyte reaction culture, sampled before intestinal transplant. Subset here: CFSE-low proliferating T cells sorted from roughly six-day pre-transplant mixed lymphocyte reaction (GvH or HvG direction). The rearrangement joins TRBV28 to TRBJ1-2, with 9 bases fitting TRBD1. CDR3 in amino acids: CASTIGTGKAYGYTF. CDR3 nucleotides: TGTGCCAGCACCATCGGGACAGGGAAAGCTTATGGCTACACCTTC.